This T cell receptor beta chain derives from a study of regulatory T cells in long-lasting Graves disease. Germline V lookup: CDR1 SGHDN, CDR2 FVKESK. J lost 1 base, V lost 1 base, and 4 bases had no gene match. The CDR3 is 15 amino acids. At least ten counts were recorded for this clonotype. Its antigen is undetermined. Time point noted: newly diagnosed GD, antithyroid drugs for less than 3 months. Generation of the TCR library employed RNA extracted from PBMCs. Libraries of TCR beta came from iRepertoire HTBI primers plus Arm-PCR of CDR3 regions. Each CDR3 protein gets one entry after TCRdb re-called the multiplex PCR reads with MiXCR. The top ten clones hold roughly 23% of a sample with roughly 400,000 distinct CDR3 sequences, about 15% of them seen once. Study results and limitations: What was studied was peripheral blood only, and not thyroid tissue. TRBV28, TRBJ1-2 and TRBJ2-5 were segments that persistent disease favored. Compared with new cases, persistent Graves' patients showed reduced TCR diversity.

Another study also made use of these data, one on T cells in Graves' hyperthyroidism and ophthalmopathy.

The chain combines TRBV14 with TRBJ2-7; 7 bases line up with TRBD2. This sequence was found in a woman aged 18-29 years with Graves disease. This sample comprised peripheral blood mononuclear cells (PBMCs), obtained at new diagnosis, from a patient treated with antithyroid drugs. The CDR3 reads CASSQGPAGSYEQYF. In DNA form, the CDR3 reads TGTGCCAGCAGCCAAGGCCCAGCGGGATCCTACGAGCAGTACTTC.